These 31 T cell receptor beta chains share one sample of origin, sequenced in a study of shared clonotypes between healthy human individuals. Some clones are missing from TCRdb's copy, which holds only in-frame ones; the method was immunoSEQ multiplex PCR. The profile covers 500,000 to 700,000 clones, with 85% to 95% appearing a single time and 0.11% taken by the ten largest. Naive CD8 isolation took CD45RO-negative cells positively selected for CCR7 and excluded terminally differentiated effector memory CD45RA+ cells. The specimen was naive CD8+ T cells sorted from blood. These receptors originate from a woman younger than 45 in good health.

This chain connects TRBV5-1 to TRBJ2-7; D is unresolved. The CDR3 is 11 amino acids. The germline V and J ends were trimmed by 6 bases and 4 bases, with 8 bases remaining between them. Germline loops: CDR1 SGHRS, CDR2 YFSETQ. This CDR3 is CASTFGYEQYF. In DNA form, the CDR3 reads TGCGCCAGCACGTTTGGGTACGAGCAGTACTTC.

This clone has just one count. This chain joins TRBV7-9 and TRBJ2-2; 7 bases match TRBD2. Trimming took 5 bases from V and 0 from J; bases not matched to a gene: 3. The CDR3 is 15 residues long. Germline loops: CDR1 SEHNR, CDR2 FQNEAQ (reference sequence). The CDR3 DNA reads TGTGCCAGCAGCGCCAGCGGGACGAACACCGGGGAGCTGTTTTTT. It yields the protein CASSASGTNTGELFF.

The sample holds one count of this clone. The chain carries TRBV5-1 and TRBJ2-1; 12 bases match TRBD2. This CDR3 has 17 amino acids. With V trimmed by 3 bases and J by 9 bases, 13 bases remained unmatched. Germline V gene lookup returns CDR1 SGHRS and CDR2 YFSETQ. The CDR3 reads CASSYGLAGTLGSEQFF. In DNA, the CDR3 is TGCGCCAGCAGCTACGGACTAGCGGGGACGCTGGGGTCTGAGCAGTTCTTC.

This clone has a single count. The chain joins TRBV13 to TRBJ2-7; 7 bases are a match to TRBD1. CDR1 is PRHDT and CDR2 is FYEKMQ in the germline V gene (reference sequence). The J segment lost 0 bases and the V segment lost 5 bases, leaving 7 bases of the junction unmatched. The CDR3 sequence is 15 residues long. In nucleotides, the CDR3 is TGTGCCAGCAGCGACACTAGGACAGGCTCCTACGAGCAGTACTTC. Translated: CASSDTRTGSYEQYF.

The V call is TRBV27, the J call TRBJ1-4; TRBD1 might be the D (5 bases). This CDR3 has 13 residues. Looked up from germline, CDR1 is MNHEY and CDR2 is SMNVEV (reference sequence). V was shortened by 8 bases and J by 6 bases, with 13 bases between the two germline ends. The CDR3 spells CASRDLGDEKLFF. For the CDR3, the DNA is TGTGCCAGCCGGGACCTGGGAGATGAAAAACTGTTTTTT.

With regard to this clone: Within the sample, other DNA sequences also encode this same CDR3. The CDR3, as DNA: TGCGCCAGCAGTGAGTCGAGGTACGAGCAGTACTTC. Translating it yields CASSESRYEQYF. The chain has TRBV10-2 and TRBJ2-7; unclear D gene. Germline values: CDR1 WSHSY, CDR2 SAAADI. CDR3 length: 12 amino acids. V lost 0 bases and J lost 4, with 4 bases in between.

The rearrangement uses TRBV7-9 and TRBJ2-7, with D possibly matching TRBD2 (6 bases). Trimming pared 1 base from V and 0 bases from J, leaving 13 bases between. This CDR3 comprises 16 residues. In germline, CDR1 is SEHNR, CDR2 FQNEAQ (reference sequence). CDR3 DNA: TGTGCCAGCAGCTTAGTGGAGGGGCGGAGCTCCTACGAGCAGTACTTC. Translating it yields CASSLVEGRSSYEQYF.

The J gene is TRBJ2-2, the V gene TRBV28; no clear D gene. Trimming took 5 bases from V and 2 from J, leaving 12 bases between them. Germline-derived CDR1 and CDR2 are MDHEN and SYDVKM. The length of the CDR3 is 15 residues. The CDR3 region has the DNA TGTGCCAGCAGTAAGCTGACTTTTAACACCGGGGAGCTGTTTTTT. This sequence encodes CASSKLTFNTGELFF.

The genes are TRBV5-1 and TRBJ2-7; D gene uncertain. This CDR3 is built from 13 residues. The V and J ends lost 0 bases and 5 bases respectively, with 9 bases between them. The germline V gene has CDR1 SGHRS and CDR2 YFSETQ. As DNA, the CDR3 is TGCGCCAGCAGCTTGGCCGGGTTCCACGAGCAGTACTTC. This gives the protein CASSLAGFHEQYF.

V and J are TRBV28 and TRBJ1-2; no reliable D call. The V gene lost 6 bases and the J gene lost 10 bases, with 18 bases spanning the gap. Germline V gene lookup returns CDR1 MDHEN and CDR2 SYDVKM. The CDR3 runs 13 residues. CDR3 residues: CASSSLGPRDYTF. CDR3 in DNA: TGTGCCAGCAGCTCTTTAGGGCCCCGAGACTACACCTTC.

This chain connects TRBV1 to TRBJ2-6; the table assigns TRBD2, which was not confirmed against the DNA. TRBV1 is recorded as a pseudogene. The CDR3 loop spans 17 amino acids. The chain's CDR3 is CTSRNGGLQSRANVLTF. The CDR3 bases are TGCACCAGCAGAAATGGCGGTTTGCAAAGTCGGGCCAACGTCCTGACTTTC.

The gene calls are TRBV27 and TRBJ2-5, with D unresolved. The V end lost 1 base, the J end lost 2 bases, and 11 bases lay between the germline ends. The V gene's germline CDR1 is MNHEY and CDR2 SMNVEV (reference sequence). There are 15 residues in the CDR3. CDR3 nucleotide sequence: TGTGCCAGCAGTTTATTGGGTGGGATACAAGAGACCCAGTACTTC. Encoded protein: CASSLLGGIQETQYF.

This clone was observed a single time. CDR3 sequence: CASSFIAGANEQYF. The CDR3 bases are TGTGCCAGCAGTTTTATAGCGGGAGCCAACGAGCAGTACTTC. The chain employs TRBV28 and TRBJ2-7; 9 bases line up with TRBD2. The CDR3 consists of 14 residues. Unmatched junction bases numbered 5, after V lost 3 bases and J lost 5 bases. Germline V gives CDR1 MDHEN, CDR2 SYDVKM. The entire variable domain, with the rest obtained from reference TRBV28 and TRBJ2-7, is as follows: DVKVTQSSRYLVKRTGEKVFLECVQDMDHENMFWYRQDPGLGLRLIYFSYDVKMKEKGDIPEGYSVSREKKERFSLILESASTNQTSMYLCASSFIAGANEQYFGPGTRLTVT.

The chain uses TRBV27 and TRBJ2-1; a possible D gene is TRBD2 (5 bases). V shed 4 bases and J shed 2 bases, with 15 bases lying between them. The CDR3 runs 16 residues. Germline lookup yields CDR1 MNHEY and CDR2 SMNVEV (reference sequence). The CDR3 nucleotides read TGTGCCAGCAGTTCATCCGATGGACTGCCCTACAATGAGCAGTTCTTC. This gives the protein CASSSSDGLPYNEQFF.

This chain connects TRBV7-6 to TRBJ2-7; D not resolved. Germline CDR1 reads SGHVS; CDR2 reads FNYEAQ. The CDR3 covers 13 residues. V dropped 5 bases and J dropped 3 bases, with 11 bases sitting between them. The CDR3 spells CASSLNSLYEQYF. Written as DNA, the CDR3 is TGTGCCAGCAGCCTAAATTCCCTCTACGAGCAGTACTTC.

The chain employs TRBV5-1 and TRBJ1-2; D gene unclear. The CDR3 consists of 12 residues. The germline CDR1 and CDR2 sequences are SGHRS and YFSETQ. Deletions cut 5 bases from V and 6 bases from J, with 11 bases between. The CDR3 reads CASRGTVHGYTF. CDR3 sequence (DNA): TGCGCCAGCAGAGGTACAGTGCATGGCTACACCTTC.

This clone was seen just once. This sample also contains other DNA sequences that code for the same CDR3. The V and J genes are TRBV28 and TRBJ1-5; tentative D call: TRBD1 (6 bases). The V end was cut by 3 bases, the J end by 0 bases, with 9 bases between. Germline V gives CDR1 MDHEN, CDR2 SYDVKM. There are 15 residues in the CDR3. The CDR3 DNA is TGTGCCAGCAGTTTGTGGGGGGCTAGCAATCAGCCCCAGCATTTT. Residues: CASSLWGASNQPQHF.

The J gene is TRBJ1-1, the V gene TRBV19; 10 positions agree with TRBD1. Germline V gene lookup returns CDR1 LNHDA and CDR2 SQIVND (reference sequence). The CDR3 has 14 amino acids. Trimming removed 6 bases from V and 5 bases from J; junction bases left unmatched: 6. CDR3 nucleotide sequence: TGTGCCAGTAGGGCGGGGACAGGGGAAACTGAAGCTTTCTTT. Residues: CASRAGTGETEAFF.

V gene TRBV7-9 combines with J gene TRBJ2-7, with D maybe TRBD2 (6 bases). The CDR3 is made up of 15 amino acids. Deletions cut 5 bases from V and 3 bases from J, with 17 bases between. Germline-derived CDR1 and CDR2 are SEHNR and FQNEAQ (reference sequence). The CDR3 DNA reads TGTGCCAGCAGCGCCGCGGGTAGGGAGGACTACGAGCAGTACTTC. Amino acid sequence: CASSAAGREDYEQYF. The whole variable domain, remainder taken from reference TRBV7-9 and TRBJ2-7, is DTGVSQNPRHKITKRGQNVTFRCDPISEHNRLYWYRQTLGQGPEFLTYFQNEAQLEKSRLLSDRFSAERPKGSFSTLEIQRTEQGDSAMYLCASSAAGREDYEQYFGPGTRLTVT.

The V and J genes are TRBV28 and TRBJ2-7; D not resolved. V dropped 5 bases and J dropped 6 bases, with 11 bases sitting between them. This CDR3 is built from 12 residues. From germline, CDR1 is MDHEN and CDR2 SYDVKM. DNA of the CDR3: TGTGCCAGCAGTCCCCTTTTTTCCGAGCAGTACTTC. It yields the protein CASSPLFSEQYF. Full variable domain (rest looked up from reference TRBV28 and TRBJ2-7): DVKVTQSSRYLVKRTGEKVFLECVQDMDHENMFWYRQDPGLGLRLIYFSYDVKMKEKGDIPEGYSVSREKKERFSLILESASTNQTSMYLCASSPLFSEQYFGPGTRLTVT.

This chain links TRBV18 with TRBJ1-1; TRBD1 matches at 9 bases. CDR1 is KGHSH and CDR2 is LQKENI in the germline V gene. The CDR3 length is 17 residues. J was trimmed by 6 bases and V by 4 bases; bases with no gene match: 15. CDR3: CASSLGSGTGLVPEAFF. The CDR3 DNA reads TGTGCCAGCTCACTAGGGTCCGGGACAGGGCTTGTCCCTGAAGCTTTCTTT.

On this clone: Other DNA sequences in the same sample also yield this CDR3. The rearrangement links TRBV9 to TRBJ1-5; TRBD1 is a possible D gene (6 bases). Per the germline V gene, CDR1 is SGDLS and CDR2 is YYNGEE. Trimming pared 2 bases from V and 4 bases from J, leaving 10 bases between. This CDR3 spans 14 amino acids. The chain's CDR3 is CASSVGGGNQPQHF. Here the CDR3 DNA reads TGTGCCAGCAGCGTGGGAGGGGGGAATCAGCCCCAGCATTTT.

The chain couples TRBV5-1 to TRBJ2-7, with D tentatively TRBD1 (6 bases). Per germline, CDR1 SGHRS and CDR2 YFSETQ. The CDR3 has 14 amino acids. Deletions cut 4 bases from V and 0 bases from J, with 11 bases between. CDR3 amino acids: CASSVQGSSYEQYF. CDR3 nucleotide sequence: TGCGCCAGCAGCGTGCAGGGGAGCTCCTACGAGCAGTACTTC.

V is TRBV5-6 and J is TRBJ1-2, with unresolved D. Trimming shortened V by 4 bases and J by 8 bases, and 24 bases separated the two germline ends. The V gene's germline CDR1 is SGHDT and CDR2 YYEEEE. CDR3 length: 16 residues. The CDR3 bases are TGTGCCAGCAGCACTGGGGTGGTTGTAGGAGGTCCAGGCTACACCTTC. Encoded protein: CASSTGVVVGGPGYTF.

The chain employs TRBV6-1 and TRBJ2-3, with 7 bases aligning to TRBD2. The CDR3 contains 15 residues. Germline CDR1 is MNHNS and CDR2 is SASEGT. V gave up 4 bases and J gave up 4 bases; unmatched junction bases: 8. The CDR3 bases are TGTGCCAGCAGTGGACGACTAGCCTCCCCAGATACGCAGTATTTT. Its translation is CASSGRLASPDTQYF.

The rearrangement links TRBV28 to TRBJ1-2; D is undetermined. V lost 3 bases and J 8 bases, leaving 10 bases between the germline ends. Per the germline V gene, CDR1 is MDHEN and CDR2 is SYDVKM. The CDR3 is 12 residues long. The CDR3 DNA reads TGTGCCAGCAGTTTCCGCCCGGGGGGCTACACCTTC. This sequence encodes CASSFRPGGYTF.

The chain links TRBV9 to TRBJ2-7; D is possibly TRBD1 or TRBD2 (5 bases each). In germline, CDR1 is SGDLS, CDR2 YYNGEE. Trimming took 0 bases from V and 6 from J, leaving 7 bases between them. The CDR3 has 12 residues. CDR3 sequence: CASSVERGEQYF. The CDR3 DNA reads TGTGCCAGCAGCGTAGAGAGGGGCGAGCAGTACTTC. Looking up the rest from reference TRBV9 and TRBJ2-7 gives the full variable domain: DSGVTQTPKHLITATGQRVTLRCSPRSGDLSVYWYQQSLDQGLQFLIQYYNGEERAKGNILERFSAQQFPDLHSELNLSSLELGDSALYFCASSVERGEQYFGPGTRLTVT.

The rearrangement uses TRBV7-9 and TRBJ1-1, with no clear D. The CDR3 is made up of 17 amino acids. V gave up 1 base and J gave up 4 bases, with 19 bases separating them. Per germline, CDR1 SEHNR and CDR2 FQNEAQ (reference sequence). CDR3 sequence reads: CASSLGVGLYMSTEAFF. The CDR3 DNA reads as TGTGCCAGCAGCTTAGGCGTTGGACTCTACATGAGCACTGAAGCTTTCTTT.

V is TRBV19 and J is TRBJ2-7; weak D call: TRBD1 (5 bases). The V gene lost 3 bases and the J gene lost 2 bases, with 8 bases spanning the gap. Germline V CDR1 and CDR2: LNHDA, SQIVND (reference sequence). The CDR3 loop spans 13 amino acids. Here the CDR3 reads CASSMTVAYEQYF. The CDR3 coding sequence is TGTGCCAGTAGTATGACAGTCGCCTACGAGCAGTACTTC.

The chain carries TRBV2 and TRBJ2-3; TRBD2 might be the D (6 bases). The CDR3 covers 16 residues. Germline V gives CDR1 SNHLY, CDR2 FYNNEI. Deletions cut 2 bases from V and 0 bases from J, with 12 bases between. The CDR3 DNA is TGTGCCAGCAGTGAAAGTTGGGGGAGGAGCACAGATACGCAGTATTTT. Translating it yields CASSESWGRSTDTQYF. Complete variable domain (other parts from reference TRBV2 and TRBJ2-3): EPEVTQTPSHQVTQMGQEVILRCVPISNHLYFYWYRQILGQKVEFLVSFYNNEISEKSEIFDDQFSVERPDGSNFTLKIRSTKLEDSAMYFCASSESWGRSTDTQYFGPGTRLTVL.

The genes are TRBV2 and TRBJ1-2, with 11 nucleotides matching TRBD1. CDR3 length: 15 amino acids. Germline V lookup: CDR1 SNHLY, CDR2 FYNNEI. Trimming at V came to 5 bases and at J to 3 bases, leaving 5 bases not matched to a gene. DNA of the CDR3: TGTGCCAGCAGTCCCTGGGACAGGGGGGACTATGGCTACACCTTC. This translates into CASSPWDRGDYGYTF. Together with reference TRBV2 and TRBJ1-2, the CDR3 gives the full variable domain: EPEVTQTPSHQVTQMGQEVILRCVPISNHLYFYWYRQILGQKVEFLVSFYNNEISEKSEIFDDQFSVERPDGSNFTLKIRSTKLEDSAMYFCASSPWDRGDYGYTFGSGTRLTVV.